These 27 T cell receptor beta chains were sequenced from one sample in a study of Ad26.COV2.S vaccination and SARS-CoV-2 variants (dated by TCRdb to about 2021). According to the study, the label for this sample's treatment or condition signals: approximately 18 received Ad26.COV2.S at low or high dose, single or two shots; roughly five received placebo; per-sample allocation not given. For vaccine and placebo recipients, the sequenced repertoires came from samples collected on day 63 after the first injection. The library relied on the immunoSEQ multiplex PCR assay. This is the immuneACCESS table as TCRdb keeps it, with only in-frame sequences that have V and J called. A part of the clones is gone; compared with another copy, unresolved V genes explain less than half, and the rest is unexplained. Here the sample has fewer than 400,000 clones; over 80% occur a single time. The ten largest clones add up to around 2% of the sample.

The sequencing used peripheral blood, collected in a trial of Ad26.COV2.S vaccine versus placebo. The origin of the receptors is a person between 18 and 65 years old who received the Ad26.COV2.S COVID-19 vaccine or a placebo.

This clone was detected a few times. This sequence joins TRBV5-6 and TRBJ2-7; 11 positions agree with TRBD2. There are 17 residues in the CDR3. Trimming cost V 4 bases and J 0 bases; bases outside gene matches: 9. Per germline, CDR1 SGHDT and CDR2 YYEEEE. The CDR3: CASSVLSGLAVSYEQYF. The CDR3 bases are TGTGCCAGCAGCGTCTTGTCGGGACTAGCGGTCTCCTACGAGCAGTACTTC.

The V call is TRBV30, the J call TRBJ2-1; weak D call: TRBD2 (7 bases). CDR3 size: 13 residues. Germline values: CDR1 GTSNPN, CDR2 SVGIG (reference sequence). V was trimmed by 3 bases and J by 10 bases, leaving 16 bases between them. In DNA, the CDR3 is TGTGCCTGGAGGGGGGGGCCGATTCAGGAGCAGTTCTTC. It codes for CAWRGGPIQEQFF.

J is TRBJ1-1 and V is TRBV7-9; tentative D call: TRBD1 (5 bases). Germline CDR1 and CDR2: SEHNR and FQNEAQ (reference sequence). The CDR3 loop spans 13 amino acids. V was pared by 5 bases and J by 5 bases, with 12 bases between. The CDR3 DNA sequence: TGTGCCAGCAGCCCGGGGACGATAACTGAAGCTTTCTTT. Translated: CASSPGTITEAFF.

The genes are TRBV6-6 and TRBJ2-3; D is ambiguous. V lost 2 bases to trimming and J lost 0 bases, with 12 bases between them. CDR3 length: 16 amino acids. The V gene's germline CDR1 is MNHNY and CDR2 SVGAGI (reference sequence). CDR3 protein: CASSYPPGSSTDTQYF. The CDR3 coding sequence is TGTGCCAGCAGTTACCCGCCAGGTTCTAGCACAGATACGCAGTATTTT.

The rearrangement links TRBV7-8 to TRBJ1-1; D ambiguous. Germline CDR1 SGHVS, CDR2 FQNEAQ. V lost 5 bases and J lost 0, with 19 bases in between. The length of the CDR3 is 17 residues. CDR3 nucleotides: TGTGCCAGCAGCCATTTAATCCCGGGCCACATGAACACTGAAGCTTTCTTT. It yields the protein CASSHLIPGHMNTEAFF.

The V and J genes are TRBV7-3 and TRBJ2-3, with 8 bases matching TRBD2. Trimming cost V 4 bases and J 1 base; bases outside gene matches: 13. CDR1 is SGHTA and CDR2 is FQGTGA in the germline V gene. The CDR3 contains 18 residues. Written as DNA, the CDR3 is TGTGCCAGCAGCTCAAACGCTCTTAGCGGGGTTCGCACAGATACGCAGTATTTT. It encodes CASSSNALSGVRTDTQYF.

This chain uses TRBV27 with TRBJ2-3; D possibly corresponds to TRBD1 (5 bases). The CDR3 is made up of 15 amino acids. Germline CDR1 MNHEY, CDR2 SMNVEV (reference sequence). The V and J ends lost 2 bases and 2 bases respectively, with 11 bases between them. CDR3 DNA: TGTGCCAGCAGTTTAGGATTGACAGCCACAGATACGCAGTATTTT. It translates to CASSLGLTATDTQYF.

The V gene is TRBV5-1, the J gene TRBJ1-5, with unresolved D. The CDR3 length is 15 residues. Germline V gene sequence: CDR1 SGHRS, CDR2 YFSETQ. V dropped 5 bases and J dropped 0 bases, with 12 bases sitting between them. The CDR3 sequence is CASSRFPNSNQPQHF. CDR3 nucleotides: TGCGCCAGCAGTCGGTTTCCAAATAGCAATCAGCCCCAGCATTTT.

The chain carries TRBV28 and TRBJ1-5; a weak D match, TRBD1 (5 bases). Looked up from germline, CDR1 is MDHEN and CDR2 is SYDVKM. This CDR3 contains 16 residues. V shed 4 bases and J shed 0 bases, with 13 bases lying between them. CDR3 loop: CASSSTGLASNQPQHF. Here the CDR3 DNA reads TGTGCCAGCAGTTCCACAGGTCTTGCTAGCAATCAGCCCCAGCATTTT.

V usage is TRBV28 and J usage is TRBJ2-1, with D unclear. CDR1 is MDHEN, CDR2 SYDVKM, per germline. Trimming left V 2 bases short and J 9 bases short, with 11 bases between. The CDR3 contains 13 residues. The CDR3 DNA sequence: TGTGCCAGCAGTTTACCTCCCCTCCTTGAGCAGTTCTTC. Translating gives CASSLPPLLEQFF.

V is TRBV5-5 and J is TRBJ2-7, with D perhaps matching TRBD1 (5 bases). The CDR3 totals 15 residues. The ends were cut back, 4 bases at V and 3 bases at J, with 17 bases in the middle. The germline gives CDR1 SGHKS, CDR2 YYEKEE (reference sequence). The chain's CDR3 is CASSHLTEPDYEQYF. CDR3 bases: TGTGCCAGCAGCCACCTGACAGAACCGGACTACGAGCAGTACTTC.

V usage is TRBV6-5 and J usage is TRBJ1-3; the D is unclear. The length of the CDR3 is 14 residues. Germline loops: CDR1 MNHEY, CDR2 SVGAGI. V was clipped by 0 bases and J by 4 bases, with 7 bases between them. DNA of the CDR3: TGTGCCAGCAGTTACTCGATCACAGGAAACACCATATATTTT. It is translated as CASSYSITGNTIYF.

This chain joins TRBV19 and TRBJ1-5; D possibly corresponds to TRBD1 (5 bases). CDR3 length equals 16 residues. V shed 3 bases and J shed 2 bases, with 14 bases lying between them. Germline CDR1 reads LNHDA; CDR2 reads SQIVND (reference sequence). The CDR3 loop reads CASSIPSGQGNQPQHF. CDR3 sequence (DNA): TGTGCCAGTAGTATCCCATCGGGGCAGGGCAATCAGCCCCAGCATTTT.

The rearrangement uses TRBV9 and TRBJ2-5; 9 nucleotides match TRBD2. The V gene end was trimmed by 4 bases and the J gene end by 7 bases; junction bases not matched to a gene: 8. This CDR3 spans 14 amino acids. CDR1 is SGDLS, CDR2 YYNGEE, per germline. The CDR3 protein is CASSPSGGRMTQYF. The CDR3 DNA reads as TGTGCCAGCAGCCCGAGCGGGGGGCGGATGACCCAGTACTTC.

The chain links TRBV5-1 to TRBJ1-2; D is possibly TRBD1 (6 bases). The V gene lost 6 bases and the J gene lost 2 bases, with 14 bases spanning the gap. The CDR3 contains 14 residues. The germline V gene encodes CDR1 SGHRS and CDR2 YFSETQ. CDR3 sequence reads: CASNVDRSNYGYTF. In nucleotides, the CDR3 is TGCGCCAGCAACGTCGACAGGTCGAACTATGGCTACACCTTC.

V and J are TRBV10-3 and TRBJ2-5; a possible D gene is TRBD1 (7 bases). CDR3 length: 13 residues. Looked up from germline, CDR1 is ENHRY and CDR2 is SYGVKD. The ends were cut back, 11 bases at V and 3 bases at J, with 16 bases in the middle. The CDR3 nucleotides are TGTGCCGTCGCGGGACAGTTAGAAGAGACCCAGTACTTC. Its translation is CAVAGQLEETQYF.

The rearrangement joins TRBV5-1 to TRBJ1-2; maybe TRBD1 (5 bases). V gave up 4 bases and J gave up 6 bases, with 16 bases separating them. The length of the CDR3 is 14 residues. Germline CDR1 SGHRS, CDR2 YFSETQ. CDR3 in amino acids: CASSLDIQAHGYTF. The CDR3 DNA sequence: TGCGCCAGCAGCCTTGATATACAGGCACATGGCTACACCTTC.

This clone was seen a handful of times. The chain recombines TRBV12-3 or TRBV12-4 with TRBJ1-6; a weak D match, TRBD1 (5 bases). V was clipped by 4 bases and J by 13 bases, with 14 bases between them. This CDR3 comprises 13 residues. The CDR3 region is CASSSSPGLPLHF. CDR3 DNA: TGTGCCAGCAGTTCGTCCCCGGGGCTGCCCCTCCACTTT.

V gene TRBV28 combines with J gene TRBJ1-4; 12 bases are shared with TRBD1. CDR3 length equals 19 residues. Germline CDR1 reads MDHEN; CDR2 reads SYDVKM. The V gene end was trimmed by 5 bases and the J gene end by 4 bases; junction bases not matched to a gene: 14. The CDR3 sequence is CASSLPGQGAMGINEKLFF. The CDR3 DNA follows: TGTGCCAGCAGTCTACCGGGACAGGGGGCGATGGGGATTAATGAAAAACTGTTTTTT. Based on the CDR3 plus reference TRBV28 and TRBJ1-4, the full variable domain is DVKVTQSSRYLVKRTGEKVFLECVQDMDHENMFWYRQDPGLGLRLIYFSYDVKMKEKGDIPEGYSVSREKKERFSLILESASTNQTSMYLCASSLPGQGAMGINEKLFFGSGTQLSVL.

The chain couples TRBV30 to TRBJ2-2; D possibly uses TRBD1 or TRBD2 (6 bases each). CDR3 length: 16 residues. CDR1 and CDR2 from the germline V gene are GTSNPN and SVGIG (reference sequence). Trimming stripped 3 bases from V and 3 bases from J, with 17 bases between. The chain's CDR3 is CAWRMVGGHYTGELFF. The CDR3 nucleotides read TGTGCCTGGAGAATGGTCGGGGGACATTACACCGGGGAGCTGTTTTTT.

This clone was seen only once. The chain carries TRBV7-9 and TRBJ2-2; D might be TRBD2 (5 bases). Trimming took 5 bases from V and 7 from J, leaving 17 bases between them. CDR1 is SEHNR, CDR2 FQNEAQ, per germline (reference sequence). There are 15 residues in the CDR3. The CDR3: CASSPPGVAGGELFF. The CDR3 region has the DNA TGTGCCAGCAGCCCCCCCGGGGTGGCCGGCGGGGAGCTGTTTTTT.

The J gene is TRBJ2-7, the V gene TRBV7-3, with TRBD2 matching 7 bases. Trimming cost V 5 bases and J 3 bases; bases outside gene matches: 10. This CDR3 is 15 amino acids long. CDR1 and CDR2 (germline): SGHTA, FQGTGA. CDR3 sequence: CASSQAPGGIYEQYF. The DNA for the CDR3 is TGTGCCAGCAGCCAAGCGCCCGGGGGGATCTACGAGCAGTACTTC.

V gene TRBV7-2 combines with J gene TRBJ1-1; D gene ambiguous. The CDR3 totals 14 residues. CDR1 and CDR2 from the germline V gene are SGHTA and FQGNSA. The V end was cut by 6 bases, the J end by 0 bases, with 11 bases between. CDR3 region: CASSEIGLNTEAFF. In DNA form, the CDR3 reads TGTGCCAGCAGTGAGATCGGACTGAACACTGAAGCTTTCTTT.

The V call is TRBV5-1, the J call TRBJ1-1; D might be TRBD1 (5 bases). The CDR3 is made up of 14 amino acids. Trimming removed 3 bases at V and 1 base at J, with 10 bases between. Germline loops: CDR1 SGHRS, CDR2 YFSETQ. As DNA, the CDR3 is TGCGCCAGCAGCTCCGGACACCAGAACACTGAAGCTTTCTTT. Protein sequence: CASSSGHQNTEAFF.

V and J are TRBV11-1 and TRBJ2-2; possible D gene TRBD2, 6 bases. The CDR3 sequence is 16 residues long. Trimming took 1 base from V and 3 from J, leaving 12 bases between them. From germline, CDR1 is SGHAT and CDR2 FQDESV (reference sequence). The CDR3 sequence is CASSLGGGVDTGELFF. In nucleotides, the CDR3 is TGTGCCAGCAGCTTAGGAGGAGGGGTTGACACCGGGGAGCTGTTTTTT.

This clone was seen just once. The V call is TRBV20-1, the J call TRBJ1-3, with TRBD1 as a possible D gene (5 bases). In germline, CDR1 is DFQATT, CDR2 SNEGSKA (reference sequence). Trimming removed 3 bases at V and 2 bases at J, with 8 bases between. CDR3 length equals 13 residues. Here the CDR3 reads CSASPGPGNTIYF. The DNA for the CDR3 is TGCAGTGCTAGTCCGGGGCCTGGAAACACCATATATTTT.

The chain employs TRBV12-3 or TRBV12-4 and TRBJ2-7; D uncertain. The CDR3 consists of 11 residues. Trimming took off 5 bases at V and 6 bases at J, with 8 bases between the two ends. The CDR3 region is CASSIIGEQYF. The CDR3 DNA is TGTGCCAGCAGTATCATAGGCGAGCAGTACTTC.